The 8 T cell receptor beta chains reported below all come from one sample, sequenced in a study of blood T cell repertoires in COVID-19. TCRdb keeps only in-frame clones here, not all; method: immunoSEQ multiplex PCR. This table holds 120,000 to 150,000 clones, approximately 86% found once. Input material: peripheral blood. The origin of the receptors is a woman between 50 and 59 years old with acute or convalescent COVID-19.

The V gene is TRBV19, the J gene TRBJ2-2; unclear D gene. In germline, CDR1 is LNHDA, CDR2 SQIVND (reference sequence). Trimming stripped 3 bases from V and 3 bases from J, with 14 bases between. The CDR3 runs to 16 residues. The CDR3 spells CASSIPLGADTGELFF. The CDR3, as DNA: TGTGCCAGTAGTATTCCCCTAGGAGCAGACACCGGGGAGCTGTTTTTT.

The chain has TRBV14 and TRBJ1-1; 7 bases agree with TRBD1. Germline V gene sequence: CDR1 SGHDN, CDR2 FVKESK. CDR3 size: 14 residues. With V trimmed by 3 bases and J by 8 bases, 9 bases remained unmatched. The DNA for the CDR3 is TGTGCCAGCAGCCAGAGAGGAGCAGGGGGAGAAGCTTTCTTT. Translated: CASSQRGAGGEAFF.

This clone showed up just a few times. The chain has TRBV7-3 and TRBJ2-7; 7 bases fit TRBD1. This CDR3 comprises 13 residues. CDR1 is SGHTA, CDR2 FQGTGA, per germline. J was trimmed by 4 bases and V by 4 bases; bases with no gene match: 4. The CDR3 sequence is CASSSGTEYEQYF. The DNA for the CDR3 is TGTGCCAGCAGCTCAGGGACAGAGTACGAGCAGTACTTC.

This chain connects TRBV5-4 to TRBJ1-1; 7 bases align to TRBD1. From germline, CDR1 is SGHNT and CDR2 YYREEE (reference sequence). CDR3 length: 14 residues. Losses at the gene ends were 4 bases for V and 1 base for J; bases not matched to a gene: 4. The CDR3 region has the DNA TGTGCCAGCAGCACCGGGACAGAGAACACTGAAGCTTTCTTT. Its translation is CASSTGTENTEAFF. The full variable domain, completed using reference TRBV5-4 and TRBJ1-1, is ETGVTQSPTHLIKTRGQQVTLRCSSQSGHNTVSWYQQALGQGPQFIFQYYREEENGRGNFPPRFSGLQFPNYSSELNVNALELDDSALYLCASSTGTENTEAFFGQGTRLTVV.

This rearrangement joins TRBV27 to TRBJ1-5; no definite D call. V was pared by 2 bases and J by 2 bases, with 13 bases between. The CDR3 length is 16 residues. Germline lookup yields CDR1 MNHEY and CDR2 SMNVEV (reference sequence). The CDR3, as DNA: TGTGCCAGCAGTTTAATCCCCGGGTCAGGCAATCAGCCCCAGCATTTT. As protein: CASSLIPGSGNQPQHF.

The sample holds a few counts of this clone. The CDR3 DNA reads TGTGCCAGCAGTTTCGGACAGGGGCGAGAGTACACTGAAGCTTTCTTT. The encoded protein is CASSFGQGREYTEAFF. The chain is built from TRBV6-6 and TRBJ1-1, with TRBD1 identical over 9 bases. The CDR3 extends over 16 amino acids. Trimming cost V 4 bases and J 3 bases; bases outside gene matches: 9. In germline, CDR1 is MNHNY, CDR2 SVGAGI (reference sequence).

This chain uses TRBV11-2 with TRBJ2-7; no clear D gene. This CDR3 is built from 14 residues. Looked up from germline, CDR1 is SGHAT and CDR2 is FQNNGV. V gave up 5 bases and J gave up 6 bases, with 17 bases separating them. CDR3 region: CASSPLRPTLEQYF. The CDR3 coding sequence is TGTGCCAGCAGCCCCCTCCGGCCGACACTCGAGCAGTACTTC.

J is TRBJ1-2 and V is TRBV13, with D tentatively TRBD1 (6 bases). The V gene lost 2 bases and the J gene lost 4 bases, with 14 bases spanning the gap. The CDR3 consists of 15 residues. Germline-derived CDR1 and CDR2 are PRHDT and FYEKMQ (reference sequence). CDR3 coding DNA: TGTGCCAGCAGCTTAAGGTCAAGAGGGGGCTATGGCTACACCTTC. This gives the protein CASSLRSRGGYGYTF.